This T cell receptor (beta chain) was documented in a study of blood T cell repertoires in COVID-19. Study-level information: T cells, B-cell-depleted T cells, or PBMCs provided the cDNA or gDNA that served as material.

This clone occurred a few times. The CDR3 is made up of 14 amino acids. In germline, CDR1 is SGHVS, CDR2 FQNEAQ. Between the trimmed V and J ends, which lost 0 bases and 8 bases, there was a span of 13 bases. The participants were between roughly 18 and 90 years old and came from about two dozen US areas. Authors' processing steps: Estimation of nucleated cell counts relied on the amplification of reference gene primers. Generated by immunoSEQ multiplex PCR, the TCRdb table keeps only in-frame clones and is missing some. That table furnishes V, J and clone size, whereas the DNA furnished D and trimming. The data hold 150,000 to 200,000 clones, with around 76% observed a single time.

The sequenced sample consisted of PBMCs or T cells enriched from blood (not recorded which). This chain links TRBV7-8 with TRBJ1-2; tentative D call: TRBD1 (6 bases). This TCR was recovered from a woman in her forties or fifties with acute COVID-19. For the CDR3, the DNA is TGTGCCAGCAGCTTAGCCGCTCAGGGGTACGGCTACACCTTC. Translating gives CASSLAAQGYGYTF.